A selection of T cell receptor beta chains follows, all from one sample in a study of T cells in Graves' hyperthyroidism and ophthalmopathy. TCRdb reanalysed the multiplex PCR reads using MiXCR and keeps one entry per CDR3 protein. The table includes nearly 600,000 distinct CDR3 sequences, 11% to 15% detected once. The sample was blood. These receptors originate from a woman aged 25 to 39 with Graves' hyperthyroidism that later progressed to Graves' ophthalmopathy. The CDR3 runs from the conserved cysteine through the conserved F or W. Clone size is stated in some rows and not others, as once, few, many or a class when expanded.

CDR3: CSVGENAAYGYTF
J: TRBJ1-2
V: TRBV29-1
length: 13
size: NA

CDR3: CASSLTISYNSPLHF
J: TRBJ1-6
V: TRBV12-3/TRBV12-4
length: 15
size: many

CDR3: CASSWTSDRGNEQFF
J: TRBJ2-1
V: TRBV12-3/TRBV12-4
length: 15
size: few

CDR3: CSAGETGGSYNEQFF
J: TRBJ2-1
V: TRBV20-1
length: 15
size: NA

CDR3: CSVPDGGYYSNYGYTF
J: TRBJ1-2
V: TRBV29-1
length: 16
size: NA

CDR3: CASREQGGDYEQYF
J: TRBJ2-7
V: TRBV6-1
length: 14
size: many

CDR3: CADRRGGGELFF
J: TRBJ2-2
V: TRBV12-3/TRBV12-4
length: 12
size: NA

CDR3: CASSPPTGEEKLFF
J: TRBJ1-4
V: TRBV28
length: 14
size: many

CDR3: CASSFPLAGGNPYRDEQFF
J: TRBJ2-1
V: TRBV12-3/TRBV12-4
length: 19
size: many

CDR3: CASCIVQGTLRGETQYF
J: TRBJ2-5
V: TRBV7-9
length: 17
size: NA

CDR3: CASSFSPSGSYEQYF
J: TRBJ2-7
V: TRBV5-1
length: 15
size: NA

CDR3: CASSPGTAERSLHF
J: TRBJ1-6
V: TRBV28
length: 14
size: many

CDR3: CASSLGPPGGPQHF
J: TRBJ1-5
V: TRBV11-1
length: 14
size: many

CDR3: CASSLDRARETQYF
J: TRBJ2-5
V: TRBV5-8
length: 14
size: NA

CDR3: CASSLDRGQAFF
J: TRBJ1-1
V: TRBV11-3
length: 12
size: many

CDR3: CASRGQGIYEQYF
J: TRBJ2-7
V: TRBV2
length: 13
size: many

CDR3: CASSSGTSGNDEQFF
J: TRBJ2-1
V: TRBV7-9
length: 15
size: NA

CDR3: CASSLSPGTQPQHF
J: TRBJ1-5
V: TRBV11-2
length: 14
size: many

CDR3: CASGGGANTEAFF
J: TRBJ1-1
V: TRBV6-1
length: 13
size: few